These T cell receptor beta chains were read from a single sample in a study of control samples from healthy donors and cancer patients. The data were produced by immunoSEQ multiplex PCR, yet TCRdb's version contains in-frame clones alone and is incomplete. The sample includes some 140,000 clones, about 85% of them seen just once. What was sequenced was blood. The receptors stem from a woman aged 25 to 45 in good health. CDR3s include the opening cysteine and the closing phenylalanine or tryptophan. The order of the fields is clone size, D gene, V gene, J gene, CDR3 protein, CDR3 DNA. The D gene is left open where the match is weak. The size entry is marked missing in some rows and otherwise reads once, few, many or a size class.

abundance: NA; d_gene: NA; v_gene: TRBV5-4; j_gene: TRBJ2-3; CDR3aa: CASSSSARAEFDTQYF; CDR3nt: TGTGCCAGCAGCTCCTCAGCCAGAGCGGAGTTCGATACGCAGTATTTT
abundance: NA; d_gene: NA; v_gene: TRBV7-7; j_gene: TRBJ2-2; CDR3aa: CASSPRENTGELFF; CDR3nt: TGTGCCAGCAGCCCTCGAGAGAACACCGGGGAGCTGTTTTTT
abundance: NA; d_gene: TRBD1; v_gene: TRBV5-4; j_gene: TRBJ2-6; CDR3aa: CASSLGTGGSGANVLTF; CDR3nt: TGTGCCAGCAGCTTGGGGACAGGGGGCTCTGGGGCCAACGTCCTGACTTTC
abundance: NA; d_gene: NA; v_gene: TRBV20-1; j_gene: TRBJ1-5; CDR3aa: CSASGGDQPQHF; CDR3nt: TGCAGTGCTAGTGGCGGAGATCAGCCCCAGCATTTT
abundance: NA; d_gene: NA; v_gene: TRBV7-9; j_gene: TRBJ2-5; CDR3aa: CASSLEDSGMETQYF; CDR3nt: TGTGCCAGCAGCTTAGAAGACTCGGGTATGGAGACCCAGTACTTC
abundance: NA; d_gene: NA; v_gene: TRBV4-1; j_gene: TRBJ2-7; CDR3aa: CASSQVSKNYEQYF; CDR3nt: TGCGCCAGCAGCCAAGTGAGTAAAAACTACGAGCAGTACTTC
abundance: NA; d_gene: NA; v_gene: TRBV5-6; j_gene: TRBJ2-7; CDR3aa: CASSLLLVEDEQYF; CDR3nt: TGTGCCAGCAGCTTGCTATTAGTCGAAGACGAGCAGTACTTC
abundance: NA; d_gene: NA; v_gene: TRBV30; j_gene: TRBJ2-7; CDR3aa: CAWSSDSYEQYF; CDR3nt: TGTGCCTGGAGTTCCGACTCCTACGAGCAGTACTTC
abundance: few; d_gene: NA; v_gene: TRBV30; j_gene: TRBJ1-1; CDR3aa: CAWEAGGRMNTEAFF; CDR3nt: TGTGCCTGGGAGGCGGGGGGGAGAATGAACACTGAAGCTTTCTTT
abundance: NA; d_gene: NA; v_gene: TRBV5-6; j_gene: TRBJ1-5; CDR3aa: CASSHGENTGQPQHF; CDR3nt: TGTGCCAGCAGCCACGGGGAGAACACAGGTCAGCCCCAGCATTTT
abundance: NA; d_gene: NA; v_gene: TRBV11-2; j_gene: TRBJ1-1; CDR3aa: CASSAEVSTEAFF; CDR3nt: TGTGCCAGCAGCGCGGAGGTGAGCACTGAAGCTTTCTTT
abundance: NA; d_gene: TRBD1; v_gene: TRBV6-1; j_gene: TRBJ1-6; CDR3aa: CASSADGQGLDSPLHF; CDR3nt: TGTGCCAGCAGTGCCGACGGACAGGGTTTGGATTCACCCCTCCACTTT
abundance: NA; d_gene: NA; v_gene: TRBV27; j_gene: TRBJ1-5; CDR3aa: CASSLSGDSNQPQHF; CDR3nt: TGTGCCAGCAGTTTATCAGGGGATAGCAATCAGCCCCAGCATTTT
abundance: NA; d_gene: TRBD2; v_gene: TRBV9; j_gene: TRBJ2-1; CDR3aa: CASSAAGTSGSHEQFF; CDR3nt: TGTGCCAGCAGCGCAGCAGGGACTAGCGGGAGTCATGAGCAGTTCTTC
abundance: NA; d_gene: NA; v_gene: TRBV6-5; j_gene: TRBJ1-2; CDR3aa: CAILGTPGGGYTF; CDR3nt: TGTGCCATCTTAGGGACACCGGGGGGTGGCTACACCTTC
abundance: few; d_gene: TRBD1; v_gene: TRBV6-4; j_gene: TRBJ1-6; CDR3aa: CASSDQGEESSYNSPLHF; CDR3nt: TGTGCCAGCAGTGACCAGGGGGAAGAGAGCTCCTATAATTCACCCCTCCACTTT